This TCR beta chain stems from a study of T-cell reconstitution after alpha-beta-depleted transplantation in children. The CDR3 is 17 amino acids. The germline V gene has CDR1 SSHAT and CDR2 FNYEAQ (reference sequence). The V segment lost 2 bases and the J segment 8 bases; nucleotides outside the gene matches: 13. Preparation of the TCRbeta library used unique molecular identifiers. From the PCR reads, TCRdb called clonotypes with MiXCR, one entry per CDR3 protein. The repertoire holds fewer than 1 million distinct CDR3 sequences, with about 16% as singletons. The clonotype originates from a male patient between 10 and 17 years old who had a stem cell transplant for acute lymphoblastic leukemia, so the T cells may come from the graft donor. The sample consisted of PBMCs, mostly from graft donor cells, taken 360 days after TCRalphabeta/CD19-depleted stem cell transplant. This chain connects TRBV7-7 to TRBJ2-1, with 9 positions matching TRBD2. The CDR3 sequence is CASSLSLRREGRDEQFF. DNA for the CDR3: TGTGCCAGCAGCTTATCGCTCCGGCGGGAGGGCCGCGATGAGCAGTTCTTC.